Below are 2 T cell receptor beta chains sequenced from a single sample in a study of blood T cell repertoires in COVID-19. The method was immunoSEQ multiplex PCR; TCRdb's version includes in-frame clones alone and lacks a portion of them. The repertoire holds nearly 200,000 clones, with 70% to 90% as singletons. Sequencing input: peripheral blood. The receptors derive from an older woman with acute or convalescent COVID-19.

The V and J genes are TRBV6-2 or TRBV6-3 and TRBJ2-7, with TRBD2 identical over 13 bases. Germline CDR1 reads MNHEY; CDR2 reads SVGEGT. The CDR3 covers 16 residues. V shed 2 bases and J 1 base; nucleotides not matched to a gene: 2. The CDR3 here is CASSYPGLAGSYEQYF. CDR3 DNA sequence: TGTGCCAGCAGTTACCCGGGACTAGCGGGATCCTACGAGCAGTACTTC.

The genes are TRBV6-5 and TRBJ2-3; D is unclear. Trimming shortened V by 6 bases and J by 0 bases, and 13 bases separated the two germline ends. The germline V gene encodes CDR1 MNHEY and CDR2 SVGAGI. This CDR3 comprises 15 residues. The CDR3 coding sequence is TGTGCCAGCAGCGCTGGCCCCGCTAGCACAGATACGCAGTATTTT. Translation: CASSAGPASTDTQYF.